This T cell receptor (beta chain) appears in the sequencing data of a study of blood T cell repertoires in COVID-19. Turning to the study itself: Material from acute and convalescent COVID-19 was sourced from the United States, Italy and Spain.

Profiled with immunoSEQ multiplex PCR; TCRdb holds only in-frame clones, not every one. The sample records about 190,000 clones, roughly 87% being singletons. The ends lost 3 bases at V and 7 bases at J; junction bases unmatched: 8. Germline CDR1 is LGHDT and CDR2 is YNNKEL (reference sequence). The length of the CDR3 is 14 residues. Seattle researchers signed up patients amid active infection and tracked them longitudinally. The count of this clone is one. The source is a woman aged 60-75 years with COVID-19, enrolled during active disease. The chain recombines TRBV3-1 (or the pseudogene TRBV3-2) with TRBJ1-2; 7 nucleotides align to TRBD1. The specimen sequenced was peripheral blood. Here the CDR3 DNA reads TGTGCCAGCAGCCAGGCCACAGGGGTTTCTGGCTACACCTTC. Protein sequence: CASSQATGVSGYTF.